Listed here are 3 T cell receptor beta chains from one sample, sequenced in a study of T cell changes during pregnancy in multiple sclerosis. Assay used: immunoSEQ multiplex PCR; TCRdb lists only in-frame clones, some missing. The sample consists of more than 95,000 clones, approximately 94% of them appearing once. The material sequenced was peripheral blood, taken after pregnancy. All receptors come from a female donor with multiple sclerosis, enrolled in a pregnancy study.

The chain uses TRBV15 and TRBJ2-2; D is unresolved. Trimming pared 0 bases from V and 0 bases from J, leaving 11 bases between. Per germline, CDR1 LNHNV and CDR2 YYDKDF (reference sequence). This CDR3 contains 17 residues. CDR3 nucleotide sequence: TGTGCCACCAGCAGAGATCTTGGAGCATCGAACACCGGGGAGCTGTTTTTT. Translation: CATSRDLGASNTGELFF.

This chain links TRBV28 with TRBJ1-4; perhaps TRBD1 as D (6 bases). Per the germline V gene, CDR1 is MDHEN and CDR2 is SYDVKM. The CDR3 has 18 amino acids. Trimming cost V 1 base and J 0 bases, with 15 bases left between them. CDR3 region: CASSLYGGQPATNEKLFF. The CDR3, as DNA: TGTGCCAGCAGTTTATACGGGGGGCAGCCCGCAACTAATGAAAAACTGTTTTTT.

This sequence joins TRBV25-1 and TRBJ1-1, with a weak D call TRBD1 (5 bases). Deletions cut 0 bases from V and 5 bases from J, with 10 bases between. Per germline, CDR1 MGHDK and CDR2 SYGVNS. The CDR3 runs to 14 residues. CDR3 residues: CASSEYPGGTEAFF. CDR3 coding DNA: TGTGCCAGCAGTGAATATCCGGGGGGGACTGAAGCTTTCTTT.